This T cell receptor beta chain appears in the sequencing data of a study of T cell changes during pregnancy in multiple sclerosis. This CDR3 comprises 14 residues. Trimming pared 4 bases from V and 0 bases from J, leaving 11 bases between. In germline, CDR1 is SGHRS, CDR2 YFSETQ. Only in-frame clones appear in the TCRdb table, and some are missing; sequencing was by immunoSEQ multiplex PCR. The profile shows 55,000 to 85,000 clones, about nine tenths of them singletons. The specimen comprised CD4+ T cells from peripheral blood mononuclear cells, sampled after pregnancy. V and J are TRBV5-1 and TRBJ2-7, with a tentative D call TRBD2 (6 bases). This clonotype was sampled from a female donor with multiple sclerosis, enrolled in a pregnancy study. CDR3 loop: CASSPHGGSYEQYF. The CDR3 DNA sequence: TGCGCCAGCAGCCCCCACGGGGGCTCCTACGAGCAGTACTTC.